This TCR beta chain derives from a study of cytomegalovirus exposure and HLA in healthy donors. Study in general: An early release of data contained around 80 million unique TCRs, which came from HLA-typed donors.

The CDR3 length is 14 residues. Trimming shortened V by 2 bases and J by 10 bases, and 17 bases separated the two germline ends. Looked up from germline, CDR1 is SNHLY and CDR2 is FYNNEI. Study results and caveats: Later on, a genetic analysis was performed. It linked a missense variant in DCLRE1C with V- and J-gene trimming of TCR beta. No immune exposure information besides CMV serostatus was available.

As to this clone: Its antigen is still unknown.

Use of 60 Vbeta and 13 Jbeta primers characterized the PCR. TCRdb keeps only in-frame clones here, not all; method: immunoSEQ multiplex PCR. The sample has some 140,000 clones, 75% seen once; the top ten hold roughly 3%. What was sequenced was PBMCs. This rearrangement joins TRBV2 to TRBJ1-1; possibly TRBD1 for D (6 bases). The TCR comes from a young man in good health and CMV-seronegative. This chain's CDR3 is CASSESGGPGGAFF. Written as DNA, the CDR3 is TGTGCCAGCAGTGAATCCGGGGGGCCCGGGGGAGCTTTCTTT.